These 4 T cell receptor beta chains were all obtained from the same sample, sequenced in a study of blood T cell repertoires in COVID-19. Sequenced by immunoSEQ multiplex PCR; TCRdb stores in-frame clones only, minus some. The sample has around 140,000 clones, around 80% seen once; the top ten hold 2% to 2.5%. Source material: PBMCs or T cells enriched from blood (not recorded which). The receptors here all came from a middle-aged man with acute COVID-19.

This clone has just one count. This chain connects TRBV11-3 to TRBJ2-1; 7 nucleotides agree with TRBD2. Unmatched junction bases numbered 7, after V lost 3 bases and J lost 5 bases. The CDR3 has 15 residues. Germline V gene data show CDR1 as SGHNT and CDR2 as YENEEA. Here the CDR3 reads CASSLGEGLDNEQFF. The DNA for the CDR3 is TGTGCCAGCAGCTTGGGGGAGGGCCTCGACAATGAGCAGTTCTTC.

V is TRBV10-3 and J is TRBJ2-1, with D perhaps matching TRBD1 (6 bases). CDR1 ENHRY and CDR2 SYGVKD come from the germline V gene. V lost 10 bases and J lost 6, with 10 bases in between. This CDR3 spans 11 amino acids. The CDR3 bases are TGTGCCAGCGACAGGTCCAATGAGCAGTTCTTC. Amino acid sequence: CASDRSNEQFF.

This chain uses TRBV11-2 with TRBJ1-1, with TRBD1 as a possible D gene (5 bases). Germline CDR1 is SGHAT and CDR2 is FQNNGV. The CDR3 extends over 16 amino acids. Trimming took off 8 bases at V and 4 bases at J, with 23 bases between the two ends. CDR3 sequence reads: CASRPRNGGDGTEAFF. The CDR3 DNA sequence: TGTGCCAGCCGCCCACGAAATGGGGGGGACGGCACTGAAGCTTTCTTT.

The chain employs TRBV3-1 (or the pseudogene TRBV3-2) and TRBJ2-1, with D possibly matching TRBD1 (6 bases). The CDR3 contains 15 residues. The germline CDR1 and CDR2 sequences are LGHDT and YNNKEL (reference sequence). V was pared by 4 bases and J by 5 bases, with 15 bases between. The CDR3: CASSLNRDINNEQFF. DNA of the CDR3: TGTGCCAGCAGCCTCAACCGGGACATCAACAATGAGCAGTTCTTC.